Given below is one TCR beta chain in context. The antigen remains unidentified. Survey-level resolution applied to immunoSEQ assay v3.0. The target of sequencing was about 40,000-50,000 T-cell genomes per sample. The data were produced by immunoSEQ multiplex PCR, yet TCRdb's version contains in-frame clones alone and is incomplete. This sample yields more than 20,000 clones, of which over 75% are seen a single time; more than 4.5% belongs to the top ten. This entry comes from a study of long-term antiretroviral therapy in people with HIV. Notes on the study in general: No data were available on ART adherence, viral resistance or therapy changes. Control repertoires displayed wider CDR3 length ranges than the HIV repertoires. Pre-ART expanded TRB clones stayed dominant throughout, though often decreasing after ART.

Trimming took 2 bases from V and 0 from J, leaving 5 bases between them. The CDR3 loop spans 15 amino acids. The germline CDR1 and CDR2 sequences are MRHNA and SNTAGT. The chain combines TRBV6-4 with TRBJ2-6; the D gene is possibly TRBD2 (5 bases). The clonotype originates from a man in his fifties with HIV. The source was unsorted PBMCs, collected 0.3 years after starting antiretroviral therapy. The CDR3 DNA follows: TGTGCCAGCAGTGACGGAGGCTCTGGGGCCAACGTCCTGACTTTC. Translating it yields CASSDGGSGANVLTF.